The sequence of this TCR beta chain was determined in a study of shared clonotypes between healthy human individuals. Study context: For every donor, three CD4 naive, three CD4 memory, two CD8 naive and one CD8 memory plates were used.

The split of CD4+ cells yielded CD45RA+ naive and CD45RA-negative memory subsets. Using immunoSEQ multiplex PCR, the repertoire was profiled, and TCRdb retains in-frame clones only, with some absent. The data show around 700,000 clones, 72% seen once. Regarding this clone: Its matching antigen is unknown.

Study findings and constraints: A reduction in generation probabilities was seen for non-shared clonotypes relative to those shared by all four donors. Few donors limited the genetic and exposure-history diversity represented.

The sample taken for sequencing was memory CD4+ T cells sorted from blood. The subset here: CD45RA-negative fraction. The clonotype comes from a woman aged 25-40 years in good health.

CDR3 amino acids: CASSLWGLGTSGSNSYEQYF. CDR3 sequence (DNA): TGTGCCAGCAGTTTATGGGGGTTGGGGACTAGCGGGTCTAACTCCTACGAGCAGTACTTC. This chain links TRBV27 with TRBJ2-7; 12 bases are shared with TRBD2. The V gene end was trimmed by 1 base and the J gene end by 0 bases; junction bases not matched to a gene: 13. This CDR3 is 20 amino acids long. The germline gives CDR1 MNHEY, CDR2 SMNVEV (reference sequence).